The T cell receptor (beta chain) under discussion was sequenced for a study of early T cells in non-severe SARS-CoV-2 infection. Study details: Sequencing of bulk RNA from unsorted whole blood was done, without chain pairing. Broader study findings: Clonotype matching in VDJdb favored anti-spike CD8 responses and did not capture private and CD4 specificities.

A few counts support this clonotype. Its antigen is not identified. Tagging with unique molecular identifiers was applied to individual cDNA molecules. MiXCR was run by TCRdb on the 5' RACE reads, yielding one entry per CDR3 protein. The table lists about 64,000 distinct CDR3 sequences, 20% of them singletons. The germline CDR1 and CDR2 sequences are KGHSH and LQKENI. This CDR3 region has 14 residues. V lost 1 base and J lost 6, with 7 bases in between. The origin of this receptor is an adult who was a healthcare worker with PCR-confirmed SARS-CoV-2 infection or an uninfected control (not recorded which). The chain links TRBV18 to TRBJ2-6; D gene ambiguous. The material was whole blood, obtained at baseline. CDR3 protein: CASSPLQEANVLTF. The CDR3 DNA follows: TGTGCCAGCTCACCACTCCAGGAGGCCAACGTCCTGACTTTC.